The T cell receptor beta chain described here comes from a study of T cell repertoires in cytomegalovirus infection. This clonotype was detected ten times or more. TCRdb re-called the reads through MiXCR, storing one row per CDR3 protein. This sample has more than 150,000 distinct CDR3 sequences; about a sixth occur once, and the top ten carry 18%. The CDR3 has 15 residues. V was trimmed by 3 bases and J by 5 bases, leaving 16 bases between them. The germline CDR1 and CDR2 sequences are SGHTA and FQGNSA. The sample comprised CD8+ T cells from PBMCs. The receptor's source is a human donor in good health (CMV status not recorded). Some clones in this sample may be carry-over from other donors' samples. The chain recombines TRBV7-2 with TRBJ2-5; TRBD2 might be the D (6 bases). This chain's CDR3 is CASSLNKRERETQYF. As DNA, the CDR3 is TGTGCCAGCAGCTTGAACAAACGGGAGAGGGAGACCCAGTACTTC.